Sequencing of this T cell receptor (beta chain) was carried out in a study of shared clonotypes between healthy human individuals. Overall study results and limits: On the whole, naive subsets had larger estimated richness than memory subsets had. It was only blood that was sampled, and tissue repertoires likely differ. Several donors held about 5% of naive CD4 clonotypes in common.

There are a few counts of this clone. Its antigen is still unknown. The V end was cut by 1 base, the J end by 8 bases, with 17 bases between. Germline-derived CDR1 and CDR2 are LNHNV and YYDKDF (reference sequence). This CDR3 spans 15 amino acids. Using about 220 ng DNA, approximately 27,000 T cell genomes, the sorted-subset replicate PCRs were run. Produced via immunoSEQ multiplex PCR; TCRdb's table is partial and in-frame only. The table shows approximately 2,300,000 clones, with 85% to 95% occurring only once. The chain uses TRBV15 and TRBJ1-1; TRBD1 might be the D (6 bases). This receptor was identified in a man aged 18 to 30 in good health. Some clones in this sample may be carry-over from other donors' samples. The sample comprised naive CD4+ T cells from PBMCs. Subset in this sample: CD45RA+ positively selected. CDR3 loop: CATSRGGGEITEAFF. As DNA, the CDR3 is TGTGCCACCAGCAGAGGAGGGGGGGAGATAACCGAAGCTTTCTTT.